These 9 T cell receptor beta chains were sequenced from one sample in a study of OX40 agonist ivuxolimab in advanced cancers. Sequenced by immunoSEQ multiplex PCR; TCRdb stores in-frame clones only, minus some. The table has about 27,000 clones, more than 60% seen once. The starting material was CD4+ or CD8+ T cells sorted from blood, obtained in a trial of the OX40 agonist ivuxolimab. These TCRs come from an adult with an advanced solid tumor such as melanoma, head and neck, liver or kidney cancer.

The chain links TRBV4-1 to TRBJ1-1; maybe TRBD1 (5 bases). Germline-derived CDR1 and CDR2 are MGHRA and YSYEKL. Trimming pared 0 bases from V and 1 base from J, leaving 12 bases between. This CDR3 has 16 residues. The CDR3 sequence is CASSQDQGSGNTEAFF. The CDR3 nucleotides are TGCGCCAGCAGCCAAGACCAGGGCTCCGGGAACACTGAAGCTTTCTTT.

Here the CDR3 reads CAWDQGWLRSSSYEQYF. The CDR3 DNA follows: TGTGCCTGGGATCAGGGGTGGTTGCGGAGTAGCTCCTACGAGCAGTACTTC. This chain uses TRBV30 with TRBJ2-7; D may be TRBD1 (6 bases). The CDR3 is 17 residues long. The V and J ends lost 5 bases and 0 bases respectively, with 23 bases between them. Germline-derived CDR1 and CDR2 are GTSNPN and SVGIG (reference sequence).

The chain couples TRBV7-9 to TRBJ2-3; 7 bases map to TRBD1. The germline V gene has CDR1 SEHNR and CDR2 FQNEAQ (reference sequence). The CDR3 has 17 amino acids. The ends lost 1 base at V and 1 base at J; junction bases unmatched: 8. DNA for the CDR3: TGTGCCAGCAGCTTAGTCGGACAGGCGCTGGGCACAGATACGCAGTATTTT. It codes for CASSLVGQALGTDTQYF.

This clone came up a few times. The V and J genes are TRBV4-1 and TRBJ1-2; D is perhaps TRBD1 (5 bases). The CDR3 is 16 amino acids. The germline V gene has CDR1 MGHRA and CDR2 YSYEKL. The V end lost 0 bases, the J end lost 4 bases, and 15 bases lay between the germline ends. The CDR3 spells CASSQDFRVSPYGYTF. The CDR3 region has the DNA TGCGCCAGCAGCCAAGATTTCAGGGTGTCACCCTATGGCTACACCTTC.

The genes are TRBV7-9 and TRBJ2-3, with 7 bases lining up with TRBD2. The CDR3 spans 14 residues. Germline CDR1 reads SEHNR; CDR2 reads FQNEAQ (reference sequence). The trim removed 1 base at V and 8 bases at J, leaving 6 bases unmatched. The CDR3 DNA reads TGTGCCAGCAGCTTAGTAGGACTAGTGGGTACGCAGTATTTT. As protein: CASSLVGLVGTQYF.

V is TRBV5-4 and J is TRBJ2-1; TRBD1 is a possible D gene (5 bases). With 6 bases removed from V and 5 bases from J, the gap between germline ends came to 12 bases. The V gene's germline CDR1 is SGHNT and CDR2 YYREEE (reference sequence). The CDR3 contains 13 residues. The CDR3 DNA sequence: TGTGCCAGCAAAGGGGCAGCCCACAATGAGCAGTTCTTC. This translates into CASKGAAHNEQFF.

The chain uses TRBV27 and TRBJ1-2, with D possibly being TRBD1 (6 bases). The germline gives CDR1 MNHEY, CDR2 SMNVEV (reference sequence). The CDR3 is 15 amino acids. V was trimmed by 3 bases and J by 3 bases, leaving 14 bases between them. CDR3 sequence (DNA): TGTGCCAGCAGTTTTGGCGGGGGGCAATACTATGGCTACACCTTC. As protein: CASSFGGGQYYGYTF.

This chain uses TRBV5-1 with TRBJ2-1; D gene unclear. The CDR3 totals 17 residues. Trimming left V 4 bases short and J 4 bases short, with 21 bases between. Germline-derived CDR1 and CDR2 are SGHRS and YFSETQ. CDR3 in amino acids: CASSHKNSYEIYNEQFF. The CDR3 DNA is TGCGCCAGCAGCCATAAAAACAGCTATGAGATTTACAATGAGCAGTTCTTC.

The chain is built from TRBV9 and TRBJ1-3; D gene uncertain. CDR3 length equals 15 residues. V lost 6 bases, J lost 0 bases, and 13 bases lay in between. Germline assignment: CDR1 SGDLS and CDR2 YYNGEE. CDR3 sequence (DNA): TGTGCCAGCACCCTAGACGGGGTCTCTGGAAACACCATATATTTT. Its translation: CASTLDGVSGNTIYF.